This is a list of T cell receptor beta chains from one sample in a study of cytomegalovirus exposure and HLA in healthy donors. TCRdb's copy holds only in-frame clones and misses some; the assay was immunoSEQ multiplex PCR. Among about 94,000 clones listed, over 65% were seen once. The sequencing input was PBMCs. All receptors come from a man aged 25 to 40 in good health and CMV-seronegative. CDR3s include the opening cysteine and the closing phenylalanine or tryptophan. A D gene is named only where the DNA matches it firmly. Clone size is given for some rows only: seen once, a few or many times, or a class if the clone is expanded.

.	TRBJ2-7	TRBV11-3	once	CASSLGGAGNYEQYF	TGTGCCAGCAGCTTAGGAGGCGCAGGGAACTACGAGCAGTACTTC
TRBD1	TRBJ1-4	TRBV18	.	CASSLTGMATNEKLFF	TGTGCCAGCTCATTGACAGGGATGGCAACTAATGAAAAACTGTTTTTT
.	TRBJ1-1	TRBV7-2	.	CASSFNGNTEAFF	TGTGCCAGCAGCTTTAACGGGAACACTGAAGCTTTCTTT
.	TRBJ2-5	TRBV10-1	.	CASSETEEETQYF	TGCGCCAGCAGTGAGACAGAAGAAGAGACCCAGTACTTC
.	TRBJ1-1	TRBV7-5	few	CASSPTGGVSAFF	TGTGCCAGCAGCCCGACAGGGGGCGTGTCAGCTTTCTTT
TRBD1	TRBJ2-5	TRBV11-3	.	CASSLGQGRIETQYF	TGTGCCAGCAGCCTAGGACAGGGTAGGATAGAGACCCAGTACTTC
.	TRBJ2-1	TRBV7-8	.	CASTLGGPPNEQFF	TGTGCCAGCACCTTGGGAGGTCCTCCCAATGAGCAGTTCTTC
.	TRBJ1-6	TRBV30	.	CAWSVVQNNSPLHF	TGTGCCTGGAGTGTCGTACAGAATAATTCACCCCTCCACTTT
.	TRBJ2-7	TRBV4-3	.	CASSQEAGKTPYEQYF	TGCGCCAGCAGCCAAGAGGCAGGCAAAACTCCCTACGAGCAGTACTTC
TRBD2	TRBJ2-7	TRBV5-1	once	CASSWTSGSSYEQYF	TGCGCCAGCAGCTGGACTAGCGGGAGCTCCTACGAGCAGTACTTC
TRBD2	TRBJ2-3	TRBV4-2	.	CASSPRGLAGLSTDTQYF	TGTGCCAGCAGCCCCAGGGGACTAGCGGGGTTAAGCACAGATACGCAGTATTTT
TRBD2	TRBJ2-3	TRBV9	few	CASGLAGGHSTDTQYF	TGTGCCAGCGGACTAGCGGGGGGTCATAGCACAGATACGCAGTATTTT
TRBD1	TRBJ2-7	TRBV7-9	medium-sized	CASSFDRGLYEQYF	TGTGCCAGCAGCTTCGATAGGGGGCTTTACGAGCAGTACTTC
TRBD1	TRBJ1-2	TRBV18	.	CASSPQIDRGSQYGYTF	TGTGCCAGCTCACCACAAATAGACAGGGGCTCTCAATATGGCTACACCTTC
TRBD2	TRBJ2-3	TRBV7-6	.	CASSFGLAGGPIDTQYF	TGTGCCAGCAGCTTTGGACTAGCGGGGGGCCCCATAGATACGCAGTATTTT
TRBD1	TRBJ2-2	TRBV2	.	CASSARTGFSGELFF	TGTGCCAGCAGTGCTAGGACAGGGTTCTCCGGGGAGCTGTTTTTT
TRBD1	TRBJ2-7	TRBV6-6	.	CASSTPGQGAYEQYF	TGTGCCAGCAGCACCCCGGGACAGGGCGCCTACGAGCAGTACTTC
TRBD1	TRBJ1-2	TRBV19	once	CASSMGTGPYDYTF	TGTGCCAGTAGTATGGGGACAGGACCTTATGACTACACCTTC
TRBD2	TRBJ2-5	TRBV2	.	CASSIRTSGGQETQYF	TGTGCCAGCAGTATCCGGACTAGCGGGGGCCAAGAGACCCAGTACTTC
.	TRBJ2-7	TRBV2	.	CASRGSLEWTGVSSYEQYF	TGTGCCAGCAGGGGGTCGCTAGAGTGGACCGGGGTGAGCTCCTACGAGCAGTACTTC
.	TRBJ1-6	TRBV9	.	CASSEIGAGSPLHF	TGTGCCAGCAGCGAAATAGGGGCCGGGTCACCCCTCCACTTT
.	TRBJ2-7	TRBV6-1	.	CASRADSHYEQYF	TGTGCCAGCAGGGCCGACAGCCACTACGAGCAGTACTTC
TRBD2	TRBJ2-7	TRBV15	few	CATSRDVLAVSYEQYF	TGTGCCACCAGCAGAGATGTCCTAGCGGTATCCTACGAGCAGTACTTC
.	TRBJ2-5	TRBV4-1	.	CASSQVYRGGETQYF	TGCGCCAGCAGCCAAGTCTATCGGGGTGGTGAGACCCAGTACTTC
TRBD2	TRBJ2-2	TRBV6-4	.	CASSTGGSTGELFF	TGTGCCAGCAGCACTGGCGGGAGTACCGGGGAGCTGTTTTTT
.	TRBJ2-1	TRBV4-3	few	CASSSAPASDYNEQFF	TGCGCCAGCAGCTCCGCTCCGGCTAGTGATTACAATGAGCAGTTCTTC
.	TRBJ1-3	TRBV2	.	CASSVDRSSGNTIYF	TGTGCCAGCAGTGTTGACAGATCCTCTGGAAACACCATATATTTT
.	TRBJ2-1	TRBV18	.	CASSPVGEGEQFF	TGTGCCAGCTCACCGGTAGGAGAAGGTGAGCAGTTCTTC
TRBD2	TRBJ2-1	TRBV19	once	CASSRSGPGLAGGSYNEQFF	TGTGCCAGTAGTCGCTCCGGCCCGGGACTAGCGGGGGGAAGCTACAATGAGCAGTTCTTC
.	TRBJ1-6	TRBV7-9	.	CASSAEWGTGNSPLHF	TGTGCCAGCAGCGCCGAATGGGGCACCGGTAATTCACCCCTCCACTTT
.	TRBJ2-7	TRBV7-9	.	CASSSSVGTYEQYF	TGTGCCAGCAGTTCCTCCGTGGGCACCTACGAGCAGTACTTC
.	TRBJ1-3	TRBV5-4	.	CASSLNAGRGSGNTIYF	TGTGCCAGCAGCTTGAATGCTGGACGGGGCTCTGGAAACACCATATATTTT
.	TRBJ2-7	TRBV5-1	.	CASSRDTAYEQYF	TGCGCCAGCAGCCGGGACACAGCCTACGAGCAGTACTTC
.	TRBJ1-5	TRBV18	.	CASSPEGRGQPQHF	TGTGCCAGCTCACCAGAAGGCAGGGGCCAGCCCCAGCATTTT
.	TRBJ1-1	TRBV21-1	.	CASSMLRVHDAEAFF	TGTGCCAGCAGCATGCTCAGGGTTCACGACGCTGAAGCTTTCTTT
.	TRBJ2-1	TRBV29-1	.	CSVEDLVYNEQFF	TGCAGCGTTGAAGATCTTGTGTACAATGAGCAGTTCTTC
.	TRBJ1-6	TRBV6-5	few	CASSYSIGSPLHF	TGTGCCAGCAGTTACTCGATCGGGTCACCCCTCCACTTT
TRBD1	TRBJ2-3	TRBV7-8	.	CASSPRDRVDTQYF	TGTGCCAGCAGCCCCCGGGACAGGGTCGATACGCAGTATTTT
.	TRBJ2-5	TRBV11-3	.	CASSQRRGHQETQYF	TGTGCCAGCAGCCAACGGCGGGGGCACCAAGAGACCCAGTACTTC
TRBD2	TRBJ2-2	TRBV19	.	CASSIKSGGGFTGELFF	TGTGCCAGTAGCATTAAAAGCGGGGGGGGGTTCACCGGGGAGCTGTTTTTT
.	TRBJ1-5	TRBV9	few	CASSGGARDQPQHF	TGTGCCAGCAGCGGTGGGGCGCGAGATCAGCCCCAGCATTTT
.	TRBJ1-2	TRBV19	.	CASSPLSGWGNGYTF	TGTGCCAGTAGTCCCTTATCAGGGTGGGGTAATGGCTACACCTTC
.	TRBJ2-5	TRBV6-4	.	CASSRTSRETQYF	TGTGCCAGCTCTCGAACTAGCAGGGAGACCCAGTACTTC
TRBD1	TRBJ1-2	TRBV6-5	.	CASSFTAGGDGYTF	TGTGCCAGCAGTTTCACAGCAGGGGGAGATGGCTACACCTTC
.	TRBJ1-6	TRBV2	few	CASSEHTNSPLHF	TGTGCCAGCAGTGAACACACCAATTCACCCCTCCACTTT
.	TRBJ2-4	TRBV9	once	CASSEITGSKNIQYF	TGTGCCAGCAGCGAAATCACAGGGTCCAAAAACATTCAGTACTTC
TRBD1	TRBJ2-3	TRBV4-1	.	CASTPQGVMTDTQYF	TGCGCCAGCACCCCACAGGGGGTCATGACAGATACGCAGTATTTT
.	TRBJ2-7	TRBV5-6	few	CASSRGVYEQYF	TGTGCCAGCAGCCGCGGGGTCTACGAGCAGTACTTC
TRBD1	TRBJ2-1	TRBV27	.	CASSALTGGYNEQFF	TGTGCCAGCAGTGCCTTGACAGGGGGCTACAATGAGCAGTTCTTC
.	TRBJ2-5	TRBV7-8	few	CASSSSSWVTQYF	TGTGCCAGCAGCTCTTCTAGCTGGGTGACCCAGTACTTC
.	TRBJ1-1	TRBV12-2	.	CASRLVDRGYTEAFF	TGTGCAAGTCGCTTAGTAGACAGGGGTTACACTGAAGCTTTCTTT
.	TRBJ1-2	TRBV6-1	.	CASSTTSGKGGYTF	TGTGCCAGCAGTACGACATCCGGGAAGGGAGGCTACACCTTC
.	TRBJ2-2	TRBV5-6	few	CASSLRLTGTGELFF	TGTGCCAGCAGCTTGCGGCTAACAGGGACCGGGGAGCTGTTTTTT
.	TRBJ1-2	TRBV25-1	.	CASSEIREAYGYTF	TGTGCCAGCAGTGAAATCAGGGAGGCCTATGGCTACACCTTC
TRBD2	TRBJ2-7	TRBV19	.	CASSVSWTSGRFYEQYF	TGTGCCAGTAGTGTCTCTTGGACTAGCGGGAGGTTTTACGAGCAGTACTTC
.	TRBJ2-3	TRBV19	few	CASSIRWSGGTDTQYF	TGTGCCAGTAGTATTCGGTGGTCGGGTGGCACAGATACGCAGTATTTT
TRBD1	TRBJ1-1	TRBV5-4	few	CASSPDRGGRSEAFF	TGTGCCAGCAGCCCGGACAGGGGCGGGAGGTCTGAAGCTTTCTTT